This T cell receptor beta chain came from a study of control samples from healthy donors and cancer patients. Clones were read by immunoSEQ multiplex PCR, and TCRdb kept only the in-frame ones, dropping some. The table includes some 140,000 clones, approximately 86% detected once. The sequence was collected from a young woman in good health. The sequenced sample consisted of blood.

The CDR3 is CASSTWTGDGGYTF. CDR3 sequence (DNA): TGTGCCAGCAGTACCTGGACAGGGGATGGGGGCTACACCTTC. The chain uses TRBV6-5 and TRBJ1-2, with TRBD1 matching over 9 bases. Germline V gene sequence: CDR1 MNHEY, CDR2 SVGAGI. The CDR3 covers 14 residues. Losses at the gene ends were 5 bases for V and 8 bases for J; bases not matched to a gene: 9.